Each of the 17 T cell receptor beta chains below was sequenced from the same sample in a study of blood T cell repertoires in COVID-19. Here immunoSEQ multiplex PCR was the method, and the copy in TCRdb shows in-frame clones only, minus some. The sample carries roughly 200,000 clones, roughly 87% recorded once. Specimen: peripheral blood. These receptors were obtained from a man aged 60-69 years with active or convalescent COVID-19.

This chain connects TRBV11-2 to TRBJ1-2; 8 positions agree with TRBD1. V trimming: 7 bases; J trimming: 4 bases; junction bases outside the gene matches: 11. This CDR3 is 15 amino acids long. Germline V gives CDR1 SGHAT, CDR2 FQNNGV. Here the CDR3 reads CASTRLTGESYGYTF. CDR3 bases: TGTGCCAGCACGCGCTTGACAGGGGAGAGCTATGGCTACACCTTC.

V gene TRBV12-5 combines with J gene TRBJ2-7; the match to TRBD2 covers 8 bases. The germline gives CDR1 LGHNT, CDR2 FRNRAP. Unmatched junction bases numbered 5, after V lost 6 bases and J lost 7 bases. CDR3 length: 12 amino acids. CDR3 bases: TGTGCTAGTGGATACCGGGAGGGAGAGCAGTACTTC. Translating gives CASGYREGEQYF.

The gene calls are TRBV6-5 and TRBJ2-2; D perhaps matches TRBD2 (5 bases). V was trimmed by 4 bases and J by 3 bases, leaving 9 bases between them. The CDR3 sequence is 14 residues long. Germline V lookup: CDR1 MNHEY, CDR2 SVGAGI. CDR3 bases: TGTGCCAGCAGTTTCGGACTGTACACCGGGGAGCTGTTTTTT. Translating it yields CASSFGLYTGELFF.

This sequence joins TRBV21-1 and TRBJ1-5; TRBD1 is the table's D call, not checked against the DNA. TRBV21-1 is flagged as a pseudogene. This CDR3 is 16 amino acids long. The CDR3 loop reads CASSKTVTGLDQPQHF. The DNA of the CDR3 is TGTGCCAGCAGCAAAACGGTAACAGGGTTGGATCAGCCCCAGCATTTT.

The V and J genes are TRBV4-1 and TRBJ2-2; 8 nucleotides agree with TRBD1. CDR1 is MGHRA, CDR2 YSYEKL, per germline. This CDR3 is 15 amino acids long. The ends lost 1 base at V and 5 bases at J; junction bases unmatched: 3. CDR3 DNA sequence: TGCGCCAGCAGCCAAGGGACAGGGACTACCGGGGAGCTGTTTTTT. Translating gives CASSQGTGTTGELFF.

The rearrangement joins TRBV4-2 to TRBJ1-2; D call uncertain. The germline V gene encodes CDR1 LGHNA and CDR2 YNFKEQ. Trimming took off 4 bases at V and 5 bases at J, with 14 bases between the two ends. The CDR3 runs 14 residues. CDR3 coding DNA: TGTGCCAGCAGCCCCCGGGAGGTGGCGTATGGCTACACCTTC. Its translation is CASSPREVAYGYTF.

This clone was recorded only once. This chain connects TRBV4-1 to TRBJ2-7, with D possibly being TRBD1 (5 bases). CDR3 length equals 13 residues. CDR1 and CDR2 (germline): MGHRA, YSYEKL. Trimming took 6 bases from V and 10 from J, leaving 19 bases between them. The CDR3 DNA follows: TGCGCCAGCAGTCTACAGGCAGCTGCCCCACAGTACTTC. It encodes CASSLQAAAPQYF.

The rearrangement joins TRBV10-3 to TRBJ1-3; D might be TRBD1 (6 bases). CDR3 length: 15 amino acids. Per germline, CDR1 ENHRY and CDR2 SYGVKD. Trimming took off 5 bases at V and 0 bases at J, with 11 bases between the two ends. In DNA, the CDR3 is TGTGCCATCAGTCGTACAGGGTACTCTGGAAACACCATATATTTT. Translation gives CAISRTGYSGNTIYF.

This chain joins TRBV6-5 and TRBJ1-1, with a possible D match to TRBD1 (6 bases). The CDR3 loop spans 14 amino acids. V was pared by 2 bases and J by 5 bases, with 12 bases between. Germline loops: CDR1 MNHEY, CDR2 SVGAGI. CDR3 nucleotides: TGTGCCAGCAGTTACACCGGGACACAAACTGAAGCTTTCTTT. It encodes CASSYTGTQTEAFF.

V is TRBV6-5 and J is TRBJ1-4, with 9 bases lining up with TRBD1. The germline gives CDR1 MNHEY, CDR2 SVGAGI. This CDR3 comprises 16 residues. V lost 4 bases to trimming and J lost 7 bases; unmatched junction nucleotides: 10. The CDR3 reads CASSSLGDRGGEKLFF. The CDR3 DNA sequence: TGTGCCAGCAGTTCCTTGGGCGACAGGGGGGGTGAAAAACTGTTTTTT.

The chain is built from TRBV9 and TRBJ2-1; D is unclear. This CDR3 region has 13 residues. Germline CDR1 is SGDLS and CDR2 is YYNGEE. V was trimmed by 3 bases and J by 4 bases, leaving 8 bases between them. The CDR3 DNA reads TGTGCCAGCAGCGCGAGGATATACAATGAGCAGTTCTTC. It specifies CASSARIYNEQFF.

The chain combines TRBV30 with TRBJ1-4; TRBD1 might be the D (5 bases). CDR1 GTSNPN and CDR2 SVGIG come from the germline V gene (reference sequence). With 2 bases removed from V and 5 bases from J, the gap between germline ends came to 12 bases. This CDR3 has 14 residues. CDR3 region: CAWSNGQENEKLFF. Written as DNA, the CDR3 is TGTGCCTGGAGTAATGGACAAGAAAATGAAAAACTGTTTTTT.

The rearrangement uses TRBV18 and TRBJ1-2, with TRBD1 as a possible D gene (5 bases). The CDR3 loop spans 16 amino acids. CDR1 is KGHSH, CDR2 LQKENI, per germline. The V end was cut by 4 bases, the J end by 0 bases, with 15 bases between. CDR3 protein: CASSRGLGEANYGYTF. CDR3 nucleotide sequence: TGTGCCAGCTCACGCGGGTTAGGGGAGGCTAACTATGGCTACACCTTC. Looking up the rest from reference TRBV18 and TRBJ1-2 gives the full variable domain: NAGVMQNPRHLVRRRGQEARLRCSPMKGHSHVYWYRQLPEEGLKFMVYLQKENIIDESGMPKERFSAEFPKEGPSILRIQQVVRGDSAAYFCASSRGLGEANYGYTFGSGTRLTVV.

The rearrangement uses TRBV3-1 (or the pseudogene TRBV3-2) and TRBJ2-3; 12 nucleotides match TRBD2. Germline V CDR1 and CDR2: LGHDT, YNNKEL (reference sequence). This CDR3 is 15 amino acids long. Losses at the gene ends were 4 bases for V and 3 bases for J; bases not matched to a gene: 2. CDR3 DNA sequence: TGTGCCAGCAGCCCTCTAGCGGGGGGGACAGATACGCAGTATTTT. Encoded protein: CASSPLAGGTDTQYF.

The chain combines TRBV15 with TRBJ2-7; the match to TRBD1 covers 9 bases. The CDR3 is 15 residues long. Germline CDR1 LNHNV, CDR2 YYDKDF (reference sequence). Trimming took 2 bases from V and 0 from J; bases not matched to a gene: 2. The CDR3 spells CATSRKGQGSYEQYF. In nucleotides, the CDR3 is TGTGCCACCAGCAGAAAGGGACAGGGCTCCTACGAGCAGTACTTC.

The rearrangement joins TRBV12-1 to TRBJ2-2; the D segment call TRBD1 is taken from the table without a DNA check. TRBV12-1 is marked as a pseudogene. This CDR3 is built from 19 residues. CDR3 sequence reads: CASNNSRDRAKENAGELFF. The CDR3 DNA reads TGTGCCAGCAATAACAGCCGGGACAGGGCTAAGGAGAACGCCGGGGAGCTGTTTTTT.

The V gene is TRBV7-3, the J gene TRBJ2-2, with TRBD2 matching over 15 bases. J gave up 3 bases and V 1 base, and 3 bases lay outside the gene matches. CDR3 size: 18 residues. CDR1 is SGHTA and CDR2 is FQGTGA in the germline V gene. CDR3 in DNA: TGTGCCAGCAGCTTAAAGGGACTAGCGGGGGGCCACACCGGGGAGCTGTTTTTT. This gives the protein CASSLKGLAGGHTGELFF.